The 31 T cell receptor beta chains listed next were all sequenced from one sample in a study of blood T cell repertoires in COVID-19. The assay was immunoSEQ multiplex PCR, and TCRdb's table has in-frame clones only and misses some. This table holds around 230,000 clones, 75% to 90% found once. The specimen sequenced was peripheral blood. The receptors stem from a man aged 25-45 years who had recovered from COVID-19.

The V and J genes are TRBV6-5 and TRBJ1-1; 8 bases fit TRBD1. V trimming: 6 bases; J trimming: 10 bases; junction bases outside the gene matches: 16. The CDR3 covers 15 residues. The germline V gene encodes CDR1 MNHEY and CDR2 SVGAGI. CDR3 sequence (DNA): TGTGCCAGCAGCCAAGGACAGGGTACGATTGACGGAGCTTTCTTT. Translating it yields CASSQGQGTIDGAFF.

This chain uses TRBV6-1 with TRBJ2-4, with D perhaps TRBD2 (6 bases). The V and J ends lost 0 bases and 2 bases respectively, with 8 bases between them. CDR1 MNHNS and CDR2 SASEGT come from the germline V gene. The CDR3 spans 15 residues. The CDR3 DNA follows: TGTGCCAGCAGTGAAGCTGGCGGGACCAAAAACATTCAGTACTTC. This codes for CASSEAGGTKNIQYF.

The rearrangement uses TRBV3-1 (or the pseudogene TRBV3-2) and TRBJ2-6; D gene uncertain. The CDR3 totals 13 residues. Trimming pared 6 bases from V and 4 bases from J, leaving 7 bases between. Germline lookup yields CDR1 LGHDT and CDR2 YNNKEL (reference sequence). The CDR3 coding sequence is TGTGCCAGCAGTAATTCGGGGGCCAACGTCCTGACTTTC. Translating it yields CASSNSGANVLTF.

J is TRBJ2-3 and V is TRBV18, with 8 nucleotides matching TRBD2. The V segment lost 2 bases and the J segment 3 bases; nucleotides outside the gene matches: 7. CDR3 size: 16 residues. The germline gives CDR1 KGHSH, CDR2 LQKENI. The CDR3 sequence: CASSPYSGGTTDTQYF. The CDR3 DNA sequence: TGTGCCAGCTCACCATACAGCGGGGGAACAACAGATACGCAGTATTTT.

The CDR3 region is CASSLGQGDEKLFF. In DNA form, the CDR3 reads TGCGCCAGCAGCTTGGGACAGGGGGATGAAAAACTGTTTTTT. V is TRBV5-1 and J is TRBJ1-4; the match to TRBD1 covers 9 bases. This CDR3 has 14 amino acids. Germline V gives CDR1 SGHRS, CDR2 YFSETQ. Germline trimming cut 0 bases from V and 6 bases from J; bases unmatched to any gene: 0.

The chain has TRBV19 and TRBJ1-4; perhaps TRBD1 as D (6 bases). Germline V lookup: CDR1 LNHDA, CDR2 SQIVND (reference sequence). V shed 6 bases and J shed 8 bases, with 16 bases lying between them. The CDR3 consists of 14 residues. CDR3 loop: CASRKQGEGEKLFF. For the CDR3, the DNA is TGTGCCAGTAGAAAACAGGGAGAGGGCGAAAAACTGTTTTTT.

The CDR3 DNA follows: TGTGCCAGCAGTTTCGCCGGGACAGGAAACGAAAAACTGTTTTTT. This sequence encodes CASSFAGTGNEKLFF. The V call is TRBV6-5, the J call TRBJ1-4; 8 bases are shared with TRBD1. V shed 4 bases and J 8 bases; nucleotides not matched to a gene: 9. The germline gives CDR1 MNHEY, CDR2 SVGAGI. This CDR3 contains 15 residues.

Written as DNA, the CDR3 is TGCGCCAGCAGCTTGGTAAGGGGGAGCAGCACTGAAGCTTTCTTT. It is translated as CASSLVRGSSTEAFF. V is TRBV5-1 and J is TRBJ1-1; TRBD1 is a possible D gene (6 bases). V was pared by 0 bases and J by 4 bases, with 13 bases between. Germline V gene sequence: CDR1 SGHRS, CDR2 YFSETQ. The CDR3 contains 15 residues.

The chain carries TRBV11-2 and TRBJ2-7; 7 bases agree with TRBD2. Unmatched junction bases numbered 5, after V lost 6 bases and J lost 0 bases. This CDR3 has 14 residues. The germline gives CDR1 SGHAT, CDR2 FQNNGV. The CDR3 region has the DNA TGTGCCAGCAGACGAGCGGGGACCTCCTACGAGCAGTACTTC. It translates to CASRRAGTSYEQYF.

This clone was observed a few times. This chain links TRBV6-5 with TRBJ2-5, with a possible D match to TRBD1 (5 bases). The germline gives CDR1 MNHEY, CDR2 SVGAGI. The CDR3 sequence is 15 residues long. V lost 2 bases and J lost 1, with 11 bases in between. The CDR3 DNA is TGTGCCAGCAGTTACGGGGCCCTCCGCCAAGAGACCCAGTACTTC. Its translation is CASSYGALRQETQYF.

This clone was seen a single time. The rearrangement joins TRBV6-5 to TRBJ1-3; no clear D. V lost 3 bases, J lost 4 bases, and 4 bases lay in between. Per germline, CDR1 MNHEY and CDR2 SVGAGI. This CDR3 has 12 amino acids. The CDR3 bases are TGTGCCAGCAGTTATGGCGGAAACACCATATATTTT. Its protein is CASSYGGNTIYF.

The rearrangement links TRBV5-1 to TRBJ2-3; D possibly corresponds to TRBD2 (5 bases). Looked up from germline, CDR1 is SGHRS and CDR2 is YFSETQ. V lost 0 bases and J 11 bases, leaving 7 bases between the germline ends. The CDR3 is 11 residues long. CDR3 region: CASSLGRRQYF. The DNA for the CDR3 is TGCGCCAGCAGCTTGGGGAGGCGGCAGTATTTT.

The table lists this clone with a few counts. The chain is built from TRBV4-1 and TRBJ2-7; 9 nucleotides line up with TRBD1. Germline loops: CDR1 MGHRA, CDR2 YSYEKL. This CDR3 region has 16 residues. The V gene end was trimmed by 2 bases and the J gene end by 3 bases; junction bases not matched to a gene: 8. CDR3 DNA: TGCGCCAGCAGCCAACCTATACGGGACAGGGACTACGAGCAGTACTTC. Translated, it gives CASSQPIRDRDYEQYF.

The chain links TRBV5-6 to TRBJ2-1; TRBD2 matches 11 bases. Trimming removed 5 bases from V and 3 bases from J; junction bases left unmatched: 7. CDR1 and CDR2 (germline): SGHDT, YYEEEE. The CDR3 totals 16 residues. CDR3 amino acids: CASSSLAGGFYNEQFF. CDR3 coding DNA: TGTGCCAGCAGTTCCCTAGCGGGGGGCTTCTACAATGAGCAGTTCTTC.

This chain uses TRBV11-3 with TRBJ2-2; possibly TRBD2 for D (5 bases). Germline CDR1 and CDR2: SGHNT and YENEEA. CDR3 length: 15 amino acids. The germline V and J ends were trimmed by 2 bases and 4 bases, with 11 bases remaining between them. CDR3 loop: CASSLSRGFTGELFF. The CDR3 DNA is TGTGCCAGCAGCTTATCCCGAGGGTTCACCGGGGAGCTGTTTTTT.

The CDR3 sequence: CASSFQGGGVTDTQYF. The CDR3 nucleotides are TGTGCCAGCAGCTTCCAAGGGGGAGGGGTCACAGATACGCAGTATTTT. V usage is TRBV7-9 and J usage is TRBJ2-3; D is possibly TRBD2 (7 bases). V lost 3 bases and J 2 bases, leaving 15 bases between the germline ends. The CDR3 is 16 amino acids. CDR1 and CDR2 from the germline V gene are SEHNR and FQNEAQ (reference sequence).

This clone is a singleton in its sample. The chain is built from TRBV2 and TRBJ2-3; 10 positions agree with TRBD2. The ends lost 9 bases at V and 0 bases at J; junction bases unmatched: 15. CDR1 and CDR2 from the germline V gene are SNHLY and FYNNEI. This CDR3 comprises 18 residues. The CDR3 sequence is CASLTPSSGGPSTDTQYF. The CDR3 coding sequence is TGTGCCAGTCTCACACCGTCTAGCGGGGGACCTAGCACAGATACGCAGTATTTT.

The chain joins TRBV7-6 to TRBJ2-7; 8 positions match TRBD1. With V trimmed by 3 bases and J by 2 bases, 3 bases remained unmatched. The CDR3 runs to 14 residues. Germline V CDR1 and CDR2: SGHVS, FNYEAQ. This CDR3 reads CASSFPGGPYEQYF. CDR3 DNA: TGTGCCAGCAGCTTTCCAGGGGGCCCCTACGAGCAGTACTTC.

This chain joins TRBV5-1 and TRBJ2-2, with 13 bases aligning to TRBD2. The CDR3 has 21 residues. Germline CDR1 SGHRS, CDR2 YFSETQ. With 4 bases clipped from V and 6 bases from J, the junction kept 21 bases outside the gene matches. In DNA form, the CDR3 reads TGCGCCAGCAGCCCAAAACCTCGACTAGCGGGGGGCTCACGAGCGGCCGGGGAGCTGTTTTTT. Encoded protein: CASSPKPRLAGGSRAAGELFF.

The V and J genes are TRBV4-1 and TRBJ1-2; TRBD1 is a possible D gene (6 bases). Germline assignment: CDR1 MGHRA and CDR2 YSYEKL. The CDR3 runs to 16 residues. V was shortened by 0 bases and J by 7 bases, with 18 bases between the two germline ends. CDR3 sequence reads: CASSQDGSRGALGYTF. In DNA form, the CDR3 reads TGCGCCAGCAGCCAAGATGGGAGTCGGGGGGCGCTTGGCTACACCTTC.

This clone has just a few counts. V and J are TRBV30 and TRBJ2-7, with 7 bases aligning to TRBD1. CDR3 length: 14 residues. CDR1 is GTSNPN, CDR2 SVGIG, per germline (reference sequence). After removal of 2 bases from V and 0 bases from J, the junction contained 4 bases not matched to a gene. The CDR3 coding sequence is TGTGCCTGGAGTTTACAGGGGAGCTCCTACGAGCAGTACTTC. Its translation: CAWSLQGSSYEQYF.

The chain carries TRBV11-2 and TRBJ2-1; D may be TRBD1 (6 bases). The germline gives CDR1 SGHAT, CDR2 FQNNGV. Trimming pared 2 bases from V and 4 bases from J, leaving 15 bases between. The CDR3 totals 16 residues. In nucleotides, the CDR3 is TGTGCCAGCAGCTTACCGGGTACAGGGTCGTACAATGAGCAGTTCTTC. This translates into CASSLPGTGSYNEQFF.

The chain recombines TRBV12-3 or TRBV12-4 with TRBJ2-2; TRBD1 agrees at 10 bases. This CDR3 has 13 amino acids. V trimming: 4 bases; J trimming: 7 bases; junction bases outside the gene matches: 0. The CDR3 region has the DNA TGTGCCAGCAGTTGGACAGGGGGCGGGGAGCTGTTTTTT. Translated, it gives CASSWTGGGELFF.

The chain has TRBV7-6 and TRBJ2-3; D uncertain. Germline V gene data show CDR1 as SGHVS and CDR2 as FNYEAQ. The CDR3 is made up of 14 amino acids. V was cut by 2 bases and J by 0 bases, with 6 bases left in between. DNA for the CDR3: TGTGCCAGCAGCTTATCGCTAAGCACAGATACGCAGTATTTT. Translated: CASSLSLSTDTQYF.

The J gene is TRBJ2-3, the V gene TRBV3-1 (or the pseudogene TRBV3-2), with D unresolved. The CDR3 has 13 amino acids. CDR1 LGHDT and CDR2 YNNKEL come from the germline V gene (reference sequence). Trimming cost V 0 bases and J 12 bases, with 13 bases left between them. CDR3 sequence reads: CASSQDAAAVQYF. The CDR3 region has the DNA TGTGCCAGCAGCCAAGATGCGGCTGCGGTTCAGTATTTT.

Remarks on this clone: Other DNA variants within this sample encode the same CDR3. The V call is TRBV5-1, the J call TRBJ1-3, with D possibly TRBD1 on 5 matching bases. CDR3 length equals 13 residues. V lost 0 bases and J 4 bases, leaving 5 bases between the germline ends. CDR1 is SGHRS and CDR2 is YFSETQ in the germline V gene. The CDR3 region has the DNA TGCGCCAGCAGCTTGGGACAGGGAAACACCATATATTTT. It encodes CASSLGQGNTIYF.

The CDR3 DNA sequence: TGTGCCAGCAGCTCGACTGTTCCCGGGACAGGCGTAATGGTAAATGAAAAACTGTTTTTT. It specifies CASSSTVPGTGVMVNEKLFF. The rearrangement links TRBV5-5 to TRBJ1-4; 8 bases fit TRBD1. This CDR3 is built from 20 residues. In germline, CDR1 is SGHKS, CDR2 YYEKEE (reference sequence). V gave up 3 bases and J gave up 5 bases; unmatched junction bases: 21. Filled out from reference TRBV5-5 and TRBJ1-4, the complete variable domain reads DAGVTQSPTHLIKTRGQQVTLRCSPISGHKSVSWYQQVLGQGPQFIFQYYEKEERGRGNFPDRFSARQFPNYSSELNVNALLLGDSALYLCASSSTVPGTGVMVNEKLFFGSGTQLSVL.

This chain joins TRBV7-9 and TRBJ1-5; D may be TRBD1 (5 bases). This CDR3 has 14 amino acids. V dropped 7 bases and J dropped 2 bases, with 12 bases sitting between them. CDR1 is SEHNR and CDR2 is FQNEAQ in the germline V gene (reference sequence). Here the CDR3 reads CASTTTVGNQPQHF. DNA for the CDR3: TGTGCCAGCACCACGACAGTGGGCAATCAGCCCCAGCATTTT.

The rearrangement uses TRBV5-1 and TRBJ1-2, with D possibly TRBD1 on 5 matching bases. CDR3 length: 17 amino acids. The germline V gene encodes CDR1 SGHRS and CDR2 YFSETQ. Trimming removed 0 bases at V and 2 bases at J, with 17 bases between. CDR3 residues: CASSLVSQANKNYGYTF. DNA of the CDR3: TGCGCCAGCAGCTTGGTTTCACAGGCAAATAAAAACTATGGCTACACCTTC.

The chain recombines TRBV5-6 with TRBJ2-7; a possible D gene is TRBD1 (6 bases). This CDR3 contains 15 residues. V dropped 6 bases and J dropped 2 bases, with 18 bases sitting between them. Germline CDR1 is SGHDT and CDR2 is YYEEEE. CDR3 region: CASISTPGAPYEQYF. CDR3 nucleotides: TGTGCCAGCATCTCCACCCCAGGGGCCCCCTACGAGCAGTACTTC.

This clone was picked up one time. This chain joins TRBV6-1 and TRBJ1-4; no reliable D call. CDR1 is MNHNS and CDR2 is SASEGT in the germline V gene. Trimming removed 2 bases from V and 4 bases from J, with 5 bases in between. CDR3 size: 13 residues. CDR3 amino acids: CASSEQVNEKLFF. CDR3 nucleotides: TGTGCCAGCAGTGAACAGGTTAATGAAAAACTGTTTTTT.